This T cell receptor beta chain stems from a study of tumor and adjacent non-tumor tissue in lung cancer. Study information: Stage I to III disease affected about nine men and 5 women aged about 31 to 80.

This sample's RNA came from whole unsorted tissue. More than 3 cm separated this lung sample from the edge of the tumor. In the case of this clonotype: The antigen is unknown. A read error may account for a junction end that differs from germline.

Looked up from germline, CDR1 is SGHAT and CDR2 is FQNNGV. CDR3 length: 16 amino acids. Three rounds of nested PCR, following a modified ARM-PCR protocol, produced the TCRbeta library. MiXCR, applied by TCRdb to the multiplex PCR reads, yields one record per CDR3 protein. The sample yields approximately 90,000 distinct CDR3 sequences, around 82% seen once. Overall study findings and caveats: Top 100 clones took a larger repertoire share in normal lung.

The TCR sequence derives from a woman between 50 and 59 years old with non-small cell lung cancer. The chain joins TRBV11-2 to TRBJ2-1; TRBD1 aligns across 9 bases. Sequencing was performed on distant non-tumor lung tissue. CDR3 nucleotide sequence: TGTGCCTGCAGCTTAGAGGCGGGACAGGGTTTGAATGAACAGTTCTTC. Translated, it gives CACSLEAGQGLNEQFF.